These T cell receptor beta chains were read from a single sample in a study of T cell responses to AZD1222 COVID-19 vaccine. Profiled with immunoSEQ multiplex PCR; TCRdb holds only in-frame clones, not every one. The data contain about 120,000 clones, more than 85% of them seen just once; the ten biggest clones take up under 3.5%. The sample was peripheral blood, taken on day 0 of AZD1222 vaccination. The receptors shown here come from an adult in good health. CDR3s include the opening cysteine and the closing phenylalanine or tryptophan. D genes are given only for firm matches. Clone size is stated in some rows and not others, as once, few, many or a class when expanded.

V: TRBV6-4; size: few; J: TRBJ1-2; D: .; CDR3: CASSDTDRTNGYTF; DNA: TGTGCCAGCAGTGACACAGACAGGACAAACGGCTACACCTTC
V: TRBV6-5; size: once; J: TRBJ2-1; D: .; CDR3: CASRQGSEQFF; DNA: TGTGCCAGCAGACAAGGCAGTGAGCAGTTCTTC
V: TRBV18; size: .; J: TRBJ2-2; D: .; CDR3: CASSPRGSGELFF; DNA: TGTGCCAGCTCACCGAGGGGTTCCGGGGAGCTGTTTTTT
V: TRBV7-2; size: .; J: TRBJ2-1; D: TRBD2; CDR3: CASSRLSGNGNEQFF; DNA: TGTGCCAGCAGTCGACTTAGCGGGAACGGTAATGAGCAGTTCTTC
V: TRBV5-6; size: .; J: TRBJ1-3; D: TRBD1; CDR3: CASSSGGGFSGNTIYF; DNA: TGTGCCAGCAGTTCAGGGGGCGGTTTCTCTGGAAACACCATATATTTT
V: TRBV3-1/TRBV3-2; size: .; J: TRBJ2-5; D: .; CDR3: CASSQEGRRGETQYF; DNA: TGTGCCAGCAGCCAAGAGGGACGGCGGGGCGAGACCCAGTACTTC
V: TRBV6-2/TRBV6-3; size: .; J: TRBJ2-4; D: .; CDR3: CASSYGAESNIQYF; DNA: TGTGCCAGCAGTTACGGTGCGGAGTCGAACATTCAGTACTTC
V: TRBV7-8; size: .; J: TRBJ2-1; D: .; CDR3: CASSGPGPGYEQFF; DNA: TGTGCCAGCAGCGGACCCGGGCCCGGCTATGAGCAGTTCTTC
V: TRBV19; size: .; J: TRBJ2-5; D: .; CDR3: CASQQGEETQYF; DNA: TGTGCCAGCCAGCAGGGCGAAGAGACCCAGTACTTC
V: TRBV6-5; size: .; J: TRBJ2-1; D: TRBD2; CDR3: CASSYSSGRMDNEQFF; DNA: TGTGCCAGCAGTTACTCTAGCGGGAGGATGGACAATGAGCAGTTCTTC
V: TRBV7-8; size: .; J: TRBJ1-2; D: .; CDR3: CASSPPTAYGYTF; DNA: TGTGCCAGCAGCCCACCGACAGCGTATGGCTACACCTTC
V: TRBV6-6; size: .; J: TRBJ1-2; D: TRBD1; CDR3: CASSSKTGVSYGYTF; DNA: TGTGCCAGCAGTTCGAAGACAGGGGTGAGCTATGGCTACACCTTC
V: TRBV2; size: .; J: TRBJ2-2; D: .; CDR3: CASKVPGIRSTGELFF; DNA: TGTGCCAGCAAAGTGCCAGGGATTCGGAGCACCGGGGAGCTGTTTTTT
V: TRBV20-1; size: .; J: TRBJ1-1; D: .; CDR3: CSASREGGVAEAFF; DNA: TGCAGTGCTAGTCGCGAGGGGGGGGTAGCTGAAGCTTTCTTT
V: TRBV19; size: .; J: TRBJ2-7; D: TRBD2; CDR3: CASSKWTSGNSYEQYF; DNA: TGTGCCAGTAGTAAGTGGACTAGCGGGAATTCCTACGAGCAGTACTTC
V: TRBV24-1; size: .; J: TRBJ2-3; D: .; CDR3: CATSDLTGEYSTDTQYF; DNA: TGTGCCACCAGTGATTTGACAGGTGAATATAGCACAGATACGCAGTATTTT
V: TRBV5-4; size: .; J: TRBJ1-2; D: TRBD1; CDR3: CASGRDRRYYGYTF; DNA: TGTGCCAGCGGCCGGGACAGACGATACTATGGCTACACCTTC
V: TRBV29-1; size: few; J: TRBJ1-2; D: TRBD1; CDR3: CSGTGEGGYTF; DNA: TGCAGCGGCACAGGGGAGGGTGGCTACACCTTC
V: TRBV7-9; size: .; J: TRBJ2-1; D: TRBD1; CDR3: CASSSSQGVNIREQFF; DNA: TGTGCCAGCAGCTCTTCACAGGGGGTAAATATAAGGGAGCAGTTCTTC
V: TRBV12-3/TRBV12-4; size: .; J: TRBJ1-1; D: .; CDR3: CASSTSNTEAFF; DNA: TGTGCCAGCAGCACCAGTAACACTGAAGCTTTCTTT
V: TRBV4-3; size: medium-sized; J: TRBJ1-1; D: .; CDR3: CASSQGEIGGTEAFF; DNA: TGCGCCAGCAGCCAAGGGGAGATTGGGGGCACTGAAGCTTTCTTT
V: TRBV5-1; size: .; J: TRBJ2-1; D: .; CDR3: CASREGPEQFF; DNA: TGCGCCAGCCGCGAGGGTCCTGAGCAGTTCTTC
V: TRBV6-5; size: .; J: TRBJ2-2; D: .; CDR3: CASRVPGDTGELFF; DNA: TGTGCCAGCAGGGTGCCAGGGGACACCGGGGAGCTGTTTTTT
V: TRBV7-6; size: .; J: TRBJ2-1; D: TRBD2; CDR3: CASSLLAAPYNEQFF; DNA: TGTGCCAGCAGCTTACTAGCGGCACCCTACAATGAGCAGTTCTTC
V: TRBV4-3; size: .; J: TRBJ2-1; D: TRBD2; CDR3: CASSQDGSGSPPYNEQFF; DNA: TGCGCCAGCAGCCAAGACGGTAGCGGGAGCCCCCCCTACAATGAGCAGTTCTTC
V: TRBV5-6; size: .; J: TRBJ1-6; D: .; CDR3: CASSLAYPSALHF; DNA: TGTGCCAGCAGCTTGGCCTATCCTTCGGCCCTCCACTTT
V: TRBV12-3/TRBV12-4; size: .; J: TRBJ1-1; D: .; CDR3: CASSIGTLTEAFF; DNA: TGTGCCAGCAGTATCGGGACGTTGACTGAAGCTTTCTTT